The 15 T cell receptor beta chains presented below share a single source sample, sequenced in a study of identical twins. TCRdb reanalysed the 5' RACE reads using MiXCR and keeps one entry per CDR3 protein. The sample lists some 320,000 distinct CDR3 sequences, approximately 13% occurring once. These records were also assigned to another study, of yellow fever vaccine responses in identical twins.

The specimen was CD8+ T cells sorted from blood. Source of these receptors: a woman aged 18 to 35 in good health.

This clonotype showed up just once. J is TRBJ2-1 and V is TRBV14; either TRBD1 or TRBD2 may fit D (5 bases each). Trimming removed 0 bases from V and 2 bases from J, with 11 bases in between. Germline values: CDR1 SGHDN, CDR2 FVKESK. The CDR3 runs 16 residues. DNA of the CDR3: TGTGCCAGCAGCCAAGAGGGGGTCAGACCCTACAATGAGCAGTTCTTC. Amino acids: CASSQEGVRPYNEQFF.

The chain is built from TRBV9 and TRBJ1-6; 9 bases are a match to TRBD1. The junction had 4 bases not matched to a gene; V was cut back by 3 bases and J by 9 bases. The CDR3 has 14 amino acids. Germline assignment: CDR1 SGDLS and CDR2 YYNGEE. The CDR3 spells CASSEGQGGSPLHF. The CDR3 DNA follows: TGTGCCAGCAGCGAGGGACAGGGCGGTTCACCCCTCCACTTT.

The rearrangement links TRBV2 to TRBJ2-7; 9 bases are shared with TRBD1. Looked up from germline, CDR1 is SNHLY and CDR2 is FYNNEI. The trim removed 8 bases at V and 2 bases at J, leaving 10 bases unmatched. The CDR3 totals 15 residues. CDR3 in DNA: TGTGCCAGCCCCCTTAGGACAGGGGAGACCTACGAGCAGTACGTC. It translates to CASPLRTGETYEQYV.

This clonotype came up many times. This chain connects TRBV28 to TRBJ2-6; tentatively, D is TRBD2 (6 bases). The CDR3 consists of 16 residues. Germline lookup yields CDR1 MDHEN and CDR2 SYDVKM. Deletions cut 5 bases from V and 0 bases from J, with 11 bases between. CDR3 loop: CASSSGSHSGANVLTF. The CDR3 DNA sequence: TGTGCCAGCAGTAGCGGGTCACACTCTGGGGCCAACGTCCTGACTTTC.

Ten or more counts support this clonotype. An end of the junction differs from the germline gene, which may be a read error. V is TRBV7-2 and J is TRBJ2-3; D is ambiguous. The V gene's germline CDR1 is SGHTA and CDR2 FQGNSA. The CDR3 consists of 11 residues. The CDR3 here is CGPPPTDTQYF. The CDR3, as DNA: TGCGGACCACCCCCCACAGATACGCAGTATTTT.

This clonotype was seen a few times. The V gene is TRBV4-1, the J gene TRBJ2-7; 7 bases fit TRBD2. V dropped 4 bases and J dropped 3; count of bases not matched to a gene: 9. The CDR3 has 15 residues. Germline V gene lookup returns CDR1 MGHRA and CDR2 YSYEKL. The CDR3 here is CASSPVGAGVYEQYF. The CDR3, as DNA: TGCGCCAGCAGCCCCGTGGGTGCGGGAGTCTACGAGCAGTACTTC.

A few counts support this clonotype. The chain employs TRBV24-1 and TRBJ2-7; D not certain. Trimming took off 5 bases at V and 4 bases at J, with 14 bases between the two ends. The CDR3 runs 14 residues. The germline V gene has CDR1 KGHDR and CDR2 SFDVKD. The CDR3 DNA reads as TGTGCCACCAGTGGGCGCGAAACTCCTTACGAGCAGTACTTC. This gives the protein CATSGRETPYEQYF.

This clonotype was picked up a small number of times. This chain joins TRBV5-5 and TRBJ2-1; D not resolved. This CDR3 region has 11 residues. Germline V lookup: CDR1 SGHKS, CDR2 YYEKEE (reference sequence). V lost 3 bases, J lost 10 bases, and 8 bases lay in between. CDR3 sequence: CASSSTDEQFF. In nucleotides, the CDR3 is TGTGCCAGCAGCTCCACAGACGAGCAGTTCTTC.

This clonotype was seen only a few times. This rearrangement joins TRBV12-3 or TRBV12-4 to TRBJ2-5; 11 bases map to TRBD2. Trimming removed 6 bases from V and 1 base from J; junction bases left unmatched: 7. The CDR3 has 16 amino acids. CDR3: CASSKTSGGLQETQYF. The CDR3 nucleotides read TGTGCCAGCAGCAAAACTAGCGGGGGACTCCAAGAGACCCAGTACTTC.

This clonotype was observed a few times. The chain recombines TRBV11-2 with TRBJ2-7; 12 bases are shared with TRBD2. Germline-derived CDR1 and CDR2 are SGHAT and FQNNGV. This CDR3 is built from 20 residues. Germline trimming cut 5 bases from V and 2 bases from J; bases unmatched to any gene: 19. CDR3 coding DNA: TGTGCCAGCAGCCCCCACCCCGGACTAGCGGGGCCTTTTACGGCCTACGAGCAGTACGTC. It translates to CASSPHPGLAGPFTAYEQYV.

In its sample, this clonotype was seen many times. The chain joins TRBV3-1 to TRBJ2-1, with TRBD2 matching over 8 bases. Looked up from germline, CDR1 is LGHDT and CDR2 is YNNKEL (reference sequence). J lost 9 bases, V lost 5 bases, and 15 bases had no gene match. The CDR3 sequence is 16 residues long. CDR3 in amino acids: CASSAGQRGPLGEQFF. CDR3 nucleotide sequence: TGTGCCAGCAGCGCGGGTCAGCGGGGGCCCCTGGGTGAGCAGTTCTTC.

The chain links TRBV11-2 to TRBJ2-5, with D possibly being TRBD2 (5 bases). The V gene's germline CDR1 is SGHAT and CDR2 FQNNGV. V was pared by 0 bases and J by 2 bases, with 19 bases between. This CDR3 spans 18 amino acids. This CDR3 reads CASSLDSAGRHGQETQYF. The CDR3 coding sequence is TGTGCCAGCAGCTTAGATTCGGCGGGTCGGCATGGGCAAGAGACCCAGTACTTC.

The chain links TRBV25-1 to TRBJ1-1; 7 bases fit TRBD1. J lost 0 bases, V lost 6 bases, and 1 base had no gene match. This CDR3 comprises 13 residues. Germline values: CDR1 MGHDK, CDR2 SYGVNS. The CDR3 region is CASRTGMNTEAFF. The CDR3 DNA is TGTGCCAGCAGGACAGGGATGAACACTGAAGCTTTCTTT.

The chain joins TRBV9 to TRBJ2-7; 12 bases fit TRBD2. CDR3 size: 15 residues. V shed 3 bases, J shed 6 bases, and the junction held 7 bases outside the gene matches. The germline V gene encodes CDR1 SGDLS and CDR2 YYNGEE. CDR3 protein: CASSAETSGSREQYF. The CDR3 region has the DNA TGTGCCAGCAGCGCAGAGACTAGCGGGAGTCGCGAGCAGTACTTC.

The CDR3 spells CASSVNRDRGYNEQFF. As DNA, the CDR3 is TGTGCCAGCAGTGTGAACCGGGACAGGGGTTACAATGAGCAGTTCTTC. This chain links TRBV2 with TRBJ2-1; 10 nucleotides line up with TRBD1. Germline CDR1 reads SNHLY; CDR2 reads FYNNEI. The junction had 7 bases not matched to a gene; V was cut back by 4 bases and J by 4 bases. This CDR3 comprises 16 residues.